A selection of T cell receptor beta chains follows, all from one sample in a study of somatic mutations in cytotoxic T cells in rheumatoid arthritis. Generated by immunoSEQ multiplex PCR, the TCRdb table keeps only in-frame clones and is missing some. The sample shows 15,000 to 20,000 clones, almost 85% of them seen only once. The sequencing input was CD8+ T cells sorted from blood. These receptors originate from a woman in her fifties or sixties in good health. The CDR3 runs from the conserved cysteine through the conserved F or W. D genes are given only for firm matches. Clone size is given for some rows only: seen once, a few or many times, or a class if the clone is expanded.

clone_size | j_call | v_call | d_call | cdr3_length | cdr3_aa | cdr3_nt
NA | TRBJ1-1 | TRBV28 | NA | 15 | CASSSPQRPGTEAFF | TGTGCCAGCAGCTCACCTCAGAGGCCGGGGACTGAAGCTTTCTTT
NA | TRBJ2-1 | TRBV13 | NA | 14 | CASSPGRTVNEQFF | TGTGCCAGCAGCCCGGGGCGGACGGTCAATGAGCAGTTCTTC
NA | TRBJ2-7 | TRBV11-2 | TRBD2 | 13 | CANGGDYPYEQYF | TGTGCCAACGGGGGGGACTATCCCTACGAGCAGTACTTC
once | TRBJ2-1 | TRBV7-8 | NA | 17 | CASSPARAVSSYNEQFF | TGTGCCAGCAGTCCAGCCCGGGCGGTTAGCTCCTACAATGAGCAGTTCTTC
NA | TRBJ2-7 | TRBV29-1 | NA | 12 | CSVEDPSYEQYF | TGCAGCGTTGAAGATCCGAGCTACGAGCAGTACTTC
NA | TRBJ2-7 | TRBV30 | NA | 17 | CAWSNEKGYRAPYEQYF | TGTGCCTGGAGTAATGAGAAAGGGTACAGGGCCCCCTACGAGCAGTACTTC
NA | TRBJ2-5 | TRBV2 | TRBD1 | 16 | CASRPELDRGMETQYF | TGTGCCAGCAGGCCCGAATTGGACAGGGGGATGGAGACCCAGTACTTC
NA | TRBJ2-5 | TRBV7-3 | TRBD2 | 15 | CASSSSGGRQETQYF | TGTGCCAGCAGCTCGAGCGGGGGGAGGCAAGAGACCCAGTACTTC
once | TRBJ2-7 | TRBV13 | NA | 12 | CASSLGYYEQYF | TGTGCCAGCAGCTTAGGTTACTACGAGCAGTACTTC
NA | TRBJ2-7 | TRBV27 | TRBD2 | 16 | CASSLRLAGGVDEQYF | TGTGCCAGCAGTTTAAGACTAGCGGGAGGCGTGGACGAGCAGTACTTC
NA | TRBJ1-5 | TRBV7-9 | NA | 14 | CASGKDGNNQPQHF | TGTGCCAGCGGTAAGGACGGAAACAATCAGCCCCAGCATTTT
NA | TRBJ2-7 | TRBV5-6 | NA | 14 | CASSFGGSSYEQYF | TGTGCCAGCAGCTTCGGAGGGAGCTCCTACGAGCAGTACTTC
NA | TRBJ2-4 | TRBV4-2 | NA | 16 | CASSQNHGGAKNIQYF | TGTGCCAGCAGCCAAAACCATGGTGGAGCCAAAAACATTCAGTACTTC
NA | TRBJ1-2 | TRBV6-5 | TRBD1 | 14 | CASSPWTGYYGYTF | TGTGCCAGCAGTCCCTGGACAGGATACTATGGCTACACCTTC
NA | TRBJ2-2 | TRBV28 | NA | 16 | CASSPGNLGGTGELFF | TGTGCCAGCAGCCCCGGTAACCTCGGAGGCACCGGGGAGCTGTTTTTT
NA | TRBJ2-3 | TRBV6-4 | NA | 13 | CASSARSTDTQYF | TGTGCCAGCAGTGCGCGTAGCACAGATACGCAGTATTTT
NA | TRBJ2-3 | TRBV7-9 | NA | 14 | CASTPQGGEDTQYF | TGTGCCAGCACCCCACAGGGTGGGGAAGATACGCAGTATTTT
few | TRBJ2-3 | TRBV13 | NA | 14 | CASSSWTSRDTQYF | TGTGCCAGCAGTTCCTGGACCTCGCGAGATACGCAGTATTTT
NA | TRBJ1-1 | TRBV28 | NA | 14 | CASSFRDRRTEAFF | TGTGCCAGCAGTTTCCGAGACCGAAGGACTGAAGCTTTCTTT
NA | TRBJ2-5 | TRBV27 | NA | 13 | CASSIDGSQTQYF | TGTGCCAGCAGTATTGACGGATCCCAGACCCAGTACTTC
NA | TRBJ1-2 | TRBV9 | NA | 13 | CASSEEDGSGYTF | TGTGCCAGCAGCGAAGAGGACGGCTCTGGCTACACCTTC
NA | TRBJ1-1 | TRBV18 | NA | 14 | CASSPAAGNTEAFF | TGTGCCAGCTCACCCGCTGCAGGGAACACTGAAGCTTTCTTT
NA | TRBJ2-7 | TRBV2 | NA | 13 | CASSGDLSYEQYF | TGTGCCAGCAGTGGCGACTTATCCTACGAGCAGTACTTC
NA | TRBJ2-7 | TRBV5-6 | TRBD1 | 13 | CASREGQGSEQYF | TGTGCCAGCAGGGAAGGACAGGGATCCGAGCAGTACTTC
medium-sized | TRBJ2-7 | TRBV2 | TRBD2 | 13 | CASSPSGDYEQYF | TGTGCCAGCTCGCCTAGCGGGGACTACGAGCAGTACTTC
NA | TRBJ2-4 | TRBV20-1 | TRBD2 | 11 | CSARTSGEQYF | TGCAGTGCTAGAACTAGCGGGGAACAGTACTTC
NA | TRBJ1-1 | TRBV4-3 | NA | 14 | CASSQDRGNTEAFF | TGCGCCAGCAGCCAAGACAGGGGAAACACTGAAGCTTTCTTT
NA | TRBJ2-3 | TRBV10-1 | NA | 14 | CASSACSTPDTQYF | TGCGCCAGCAGTGCGTGTAGCACGCCAGATACGCAGTATTTT
NA | TRBJ2-3 | TRBV6-1 | TRBD2 | 14 | CASSELAGADTQYF | TGTGCCAGCAGTGAACTAGCGGGAGCAGATACGCAGTATTTT
NA | TRBJ1-4 | TRBV4-3 | NA | 19 | CASSQDHPLLKSTNEKLFF | TGCGCCAGCAGCCAAGATCACCCTTTACTCAAGTCAACTAATGAAAAACTGTTTTTT
few | TRBJ2-7 | TRBV4-1 | NA | 15 | CASSQESGGTYEQYF | TGCGCCAGCAGCCAAGAATCTGGGGGAACCTACGAGCAGTACTTC
few | TRBJ2-2 | TRBV6-5 | NA | 15 | CASSRGVDGAGELFF | TGTGCCAGCAGCCGTGGTGTGGACGGGGCCGGGGAGCTGTTTTTT
once | TRBJ2-2 | TRBV5-8 | NA | 14 | CASSLGGDHRELFF | TGTGCCAGCAGCTTGGGGGGGGACCACCGGGAGCTGTTTTTT